The rows below give T cell receptor beta chains drawn from one sample of a study of long-term antiretroviral therapy in people with HIV. TCRdb's copy holds only in-frame clones and misses some; the assay was immunoSEQ multiplex PCR. The repertoire includes about 34,000 clones, about 85% of them detected once, and approximately 4.9% sits in the top ten. The sequences come from unsorted PBMCs, collected approximately 2.9 years before starting antiretroviral therapy. The source is a woman younger than 45 with HIV. Each CDR3 is given with its conserved first and last residue. D genes are given only for firm matches. Size is omitted from some rows. Given values are once, few, many or a class for expanded clones.

J gene: TRBJ1-1
V gene: TRBV5-1
clone size: NA
D gene: NA
CDR3 protein: CASSGTKNTEAFF
CDR3 DNA: TGCGCCAGCTCTGGGACAAAGAACACTGAAGCTTTCTTT

J gene: TRBJ1-1
V gene: TRBV18
clone size: NA
D gene: NA
CDR3 protein: CASSAGWDTEAFF
CDR3 DNA: TGTGCCAGCTCAGCAGGGTGGGACACTGAAGCTTTCTTT

J gene: TRBJ1-1
V gene: TRBV19
clone size: NA
D gene: NA
CDR3 protein: CASSTGVNTEAFF
CDR3 DNA: TGTGCCAGCTCGACAGGTGTGAACACTGAAGCTTTCTTT

J gene: TRBJ2-7
V gene: TRBV10-3
clone size: NA
D gene: TRBD1
CDR3 protein: CAIRGDRGYEQYF
CDR3 DNA: TGTGCCATCAGGGGGGACAGGGGGTACGAGCAGTACTTC

J gene: TRBJ1-1
V gene: TRBV30
clone size: NA
D gene: NA
CDR3 protein: CAWSFRTGFAEAFF
CDR3 DNA: TGTGCCTGGAGTTTCAGGACCGGGTTCGCTGAAGCTTTCTTT

J gene: TRBJ2-1
V gene: TRBV29-1
clone size: NA
D gene: TRBD2
CDR3 protein: CSVRGGRYNEQFF
CDR3 DNA: TGCAGCGTTCGGGGGGGGAGGTACAATGAGCAGTTCTTC

J gene: TRBJ2-7
V gene: TRBV25-1
clone size: few
D gene: TRBD1
CDR3 protein: CASSGGQGIYEQYF
CDR3 DNA: TGTGCCAGCAGTGGAGGACAGGGGATCTACGAGCAGTACTTC

J gene: TRBJ2-1
V gene: TRBV18
clone size: NA
D gene: TRBD1
CDR3 protein: CASSSRGGQGANEQFF
CDR3 DNA: TGTGCCAGCTCTTCCCGGGGAGGACAGGGGGCGAATGAGCAGTTCTTC

J gene: TRBJ1-1
V gene: TRBV6-1
clone size: NA
D gene: NA
CDR3 protein: CASRVSGSGAEAFF
CDR3 DNA: TGTGCCAGCAGGGTTAGTGGGTCGGGCGCTGAAGCTTTCTTT

J gene: TRBJ2-1
V gene: TRBV15
clone size: NA
D gene: NA
CDR3 protein: CATSRDYPNEQFF
CDR3 DNA: TGTGCCACCAGCAGAGATTATCCAAATGAGCAGTTCTTC

J gene: TRBJ1-1
V gene: TRBV6-4
clone size: NA
D gene: NA
CDR3 protein: CASSLQFRTVNTEAFF
CDR3 DNA: TGTGCCAGCAGTCTTCAATTCCGGACGGTAAACACTGAAGCTTTCTTT

J gene: TRBJ1-2
V gene: TRBV25-1
clone size: few
D gene: NA
CDR3 protein: CASKGVIDGYTF
CDR3 DNA: TGTGCCAGCAAAGGGGTTATTGATGGCTACACCTTC

J gene: TRBJ1-1
V gene: TRBV7-2
clone size: NA
D gene: TRBD1
CDR3 protein: CASSQGGAGWGTEAFF
CDR3 DNA: TGTGCCAGCAGCCAGGGGGGGGCTGGTTGGGGCACTGAAGCTTTCTTT

J gene: TRBJ1-1
V gene: TRBV7-3
clone size: NA
D gene: TRBD1
CDR3 protein: CASTLRAGGSEAFF
CDR3 DNA: TGTGCCAGCACCTTAAGGGCAGGGGGCAGTGAAGCTTTCTTT

J gene: TRBJ1-6
V gene: TRBV6-5
clone size: NA
D gene: NA
CDR3 protein: CASSHSTGLDNSPLHF
CDR3 DNA: TGTGCCAGCAGTCACTCCACAGGGTTAGATAATTCACCCCTCCACTTT

J gene: TRBJ1-2
V gene: TRBV29-1
clone size: NA
D gene: NA
CDR3 protein: CSVVGGALAYGYTF
CDR3 DNA: TGCAGCGTTGTCGGGGGCGCTCTGGCCTATGGCTACACCTTC

J gene: TRBJ2-7
V gene: TRBV11-2
clone size: few
D gene: NA
CDR3 protein: CASSFSYEQYF
CDR3 DNA: TGTGCCAGCAGCTTTAGCTACGAGCAGTACTTC

J gene: TRBJ1-2
V gene: TRBV6-5
clone size: NA
D gene: NA
CDR3 protein: CASSRAGYGYTF
CDR3 DNA: TGTGCCAGCAGTCGAGCGGGTTATGGCTACACCTTC

J gene: TRBJ2-7
V gene: TRBV7-8
clone size: NA
D gene: TRBD2
CDR3 protein: CASRPTGGGIYEQYF
CDR3 DNA: TGTGCCAGCAGGCCCACAGGCGGGGGGATCTACGAGCAGTACTTC

J gene: TRBJ2-1
V gene: TRBV27
clone size: NA
D gene: TRBD1
CDR3 protein: CASSLNPIRQGDWNEQFF
CDR3 DNA: TGTGCCAGCAGTCTCAACCCCATCCGACAGGGGGACTGGAATGAGCAGTTCTTC

J gene: TRBJ2-4
V gene: TRBV13
clone size: few
D gene: NA
CDR3 protein: CASSLGEMNIQYF
CDR3 DNA: TGTGCCAGCAGCTTGGGGGAAATGAACATTCAGTACTTC

J gene: TRBJ1-2
V gene: TRBV5-8
clone size: NA
D gene: NA
CDR3 protein: CASSLGAGFSGYTF
CDR3 DNA: TGTGCCAGCAGCTTGGGGGCAGGTTTTAGTGGCTACACCTTC

J gene: TRBJ2-7
V gene: TRBV29-1
clone size: NA
D gene: NA
CDR3 protein: CSASGRGYEQYF
CDR3 DNA: TGCAGCGCCAGTGGCAGGGGCTACGAGCAGTACTTC

J gene: TRBJ2-2
V gene: TRBV5-1
clone size: NA
D gene: TRBD1
CDR3 protein: CASSSGRDRVSGELFF
CDR3 DNA: TGCGCCAGCAGCTCTGGCCGGGACAGGGTCTCCGGGGAGCTGTTTTTT

J gene: TRBJ1-2
V gene: TRBV4-2
clone size: NA
D gene: NA
CDR3 protein: CASSQDEGYAYGYTF
CDR3 DNA: TGTGCCAGCAGCCAAGATGAGGGGTACGCATATGGCTACACCTTC

J gene: TRBJ1-5
V gene: TRBV18
clone size: NA
D gene: TRBD1
CDR3 protein: CASSPQGDQPQHF
CDR3 DNA: TGTGCCAGCTCGCCCCAGGGGGATCAGCCCCAGCATTTT

J gene: TRBJ2-7
V gene: TRBV5-4
clone size: NA
D gene: TRBD2
CDR3 protein: CASSLVGGGAVYEQYF
CDR3 DNA: TGTGCCAGCAGCTTGGTGGGCGGGGGGGCCGTCTACGAGCAGTACTTC

J gene: TRBJ2-5
V gene: TRBV4-1
clone size: NA
D gene: NA
CDR3 protein: CASSQVDLGFTRGTQYF
CDR3 DNA: TGCGCCAGCAGCCAAGTCGACCTAGGCTTTACTAGAGGGACCCAGTACTTC

J gene: TRBJ1-2
V gene: TRBV4-1
clone size: NA
D gene: NA
CDR3 protein: CASSHVDRTDGYTF
CDR3 DNA: TGCGCCAGCAGCCATGTCGACAGGACTGATGGCTACACCTTC

J gene: TRBJ1-3
V gene: TRBV6-1
clone size: NA
D gene: NA
CDR3 protein: CASSHLQGLHTIYF
CDR3 DNA: TGTGCCAGCAGCCATCTACAGGGCCTACACACCATATATTTT

J gene: TRBJ2-3
V gene: TRBV4-1
clone size: NA
D gene: NA
CDR3 protein: CASSQEWTQPSTDTQYF
CDR3 DNA: TGCGCCAGCAGCCAAGAATGGACCCAACCCAGCACAGATACGCAGTATTTT

J gene: TRBJ2-1
V gene: TRBV11-3
clone size: NA
D gene: NA
CDR3 protein: CASSLVSGAHYNEQFF
CDR3 DNA: TGTGCCAGCAGCTTAGTTTCAGGGGCCCATTACAATGAGCAGTTCTTC

J gene: TRBJ1-5
V gene: TRBV19
clone size: NA
D gene: TRBD1
CDR3 protein: CASSNGQGWRQPQHF
CDR3 DNA: TGTGCCAGTAGTAACGGACAGGGTTGGAGGCAGCCCCAGCATTTT

J gene: TRBJ2-6
V gene: TRBV11-2
clone size: NA
D gene: NA
CDR3 protein: CASSPGHNGAISGANVLTF
CDR3 DNA: TGTGCCAGCAGCCCTGGACACAACGGGGCTATCTCTGGGGCCAACGTCCTGACTTTC

J gene: TRBJ2-5
V gene: TRBV15
clone size: NA
D gene: TRBD1
CDR3 protein: CATSREGGYGTQYF
CDR3 DNA: TGTGCCACCAGCAGGGAAGGGGGCTACGGGACCCAGTACTTC

J gene: TRBJ1-1
V gene: TRBV19
clone size: NA
D gene: NA
CDR3 protein: CASSIGGNTEAFF
CDR3 DNA: TGTGCCAGTAGTATAGGAGGGAACACTGAAGCTTTCTTT

J gene: TRBJ1-1
V gene: TRBV9
clone size: NA
D gene: TRBD1
CDR3 protein: CASSGQGVGAFF
CDR3 DNA: TGTGCCAGCAGCGGTCAGGGGGTAGGAGCTTTCTTT

J gene: TRBJ1-2
V gene: TRBV4-2
clone size: NA
D gene: NA
CDR3 protein: CASSQEKNFNYGYTF
CDR3 DNA: TGTGCCAGCAGCCAAGAAAAGAACTTTAACTATGGCTACACCTTC

J gene: TRBJ1-1
V gene: TRBV6-5
clone size: NA
D gene: TRBD1
CDR3 protein: CASMTGVKNTEAFF
CDR3 DNA: TGTGCCAGTATGACAGGGGTCAAGAACACTGAAGCTTTCTTT

J gene: TRBJ1-6
V gene: TRBV19
clone size: NA
D gene: NA
CDR3 protein: CASSPERDSPLHF
CDR3 DNA: TGTGCCAGTAGCCCCGAAAGGGATTCACCCCTCCACTTT

J gene: TRBJ1-1
V gene: TRBV5-1
clone size: NA
D gene: TRBD1
CDR3 protein: CASSLFRDRGDLAFF
CDR3 DNA: TGCGCCAGCAGCTTGTTTCGTGACAGGGGAGATCTGGCTTTCTTT

J gene: TRBJ2-2
V gene: TRBV27
clone size: NA
D gene: NA
CDR3 protein: CASNFFAGNTGELFF
CDR3 DNA: TGTGCCAGCAACTTTTTCGCGGGGAACACCGGGGAGCTGTTTTTT

J gene: TRBJ1-2
V gene: TRBV11-2
clone size: once
D gene: TRBD1
CDR3 protein: CASSLGQGIYGYTF
CDR3 DNA: TGTGCCAGCAGCCTCGGACAGGGAATCTATGGCTACACCTTC

J gene: TRBJ2-5
V gene: TRBV7-2
clone size: NA
D gene: NA
CDR3 protein: CASSLGTGYSETQYF
CDR3 DNA: TGTGCCAGCAGCTTAGGGACGGGTTATTCGGAGACCCAGTACTTC

J gene: TRBJ2-3
V gene: TRBV5-6
clone size: NA
D gene: NA
CDR3 protein: CASSLAEWDTQYF
CDR3 DNA: TGTGCCAGCAGCTTGGCCGAGTGGGATACGCAGTATTTT

J gene: TRBJ2-1
V gene: TRBV6-1
clone size: NA
D gene: TRBD1
CDR3 protein: CASDTPGQGYNEQFF
CDR3 DNA: TGTGCCAGCGATACACCGGGACAGGGTTACAATGAGCAGTTCTTC

J gene: TRBJ2-1
V gene: TRBV14
clone size: few
D gene: TRBD1
CDR3 protein: CASSQTTGARDNEQFF
CDR3 DNA: TGTGCCAGCAGCCAAACCACAGGGGCCCGGGACAATGAGCAGTTCTTC

J gene: TRBJ1-6
V gene: TRBV6-1
clone size: NA
D gene: NA
CDR3 protein: CASRDTYNSPLHF
CDR3 DNA: TGTGCCAGCAGGGACACTTATAATTCACCCCTCCACTTT

J gene: TRBJ2-1
V gene: TRBV29-1
clone size: NA
D gene: TRBD1
CDR3 protein: CSAPPGQGGFYNEQFF
CDR3 DNA: TGCAGCGCCCCGCCGGGACAGGGGGGTTTCTACAATGAGCAGTTCTTC

J gene: TRBJ1-5
V gene: TRBV10-2
clone size: NA
D gene: TRBD1
CDR3 protein: CASSPGQGHQPQHF
CDR3 DNA: TGCGCCAGCAGTCCGGGACAGGGTCATCAGCCCCAGCATTTT

J gene: TRBJ2-5
V gene: TRBV6-1
clone size: once
D gene: NA
CDR3 protein: CASSVRGGRETQYF
CDR3 DNA: TGTGCCAGCAGTGTGAGGGGGGGCAGAGAGACCCAGTACTTC

J gene: TRBJ2-5
V gene: TRBV7-8
clone size: NA
D gene: NA
CDR3 protein: CASSAGIQETQYF
CDR3 DNA: TGTGCCAGCAGCGCCGGGATTCAAGAGACCCAGTACTTC

J gene: TRBJ2-5
V gene: TRBV25-1
clone size: NA
D gene: NA
CDR3 protein: CASSDYGAGLETQYF
CDR3 DNA: TGTGCCAGCAGTGATTACGGGGCGGGGCTTGAGACCCAGTACTTC

J gene: TRBJ2-3
V gene: TRBV5-6
clone size: NA
D gene: NA
CDR3 protein: CASSLGENTDTQYF
CDR3 DNA: TGTGCCAGCAGCTTAGGGGAGAACACAGATACGCAGTATTTT

J gene: TRBJ2-7
V gene: TRBV6-1
clone size: NA
D gene: NA
CDR3 protein: CASMMAYFEQYF
CDR3 DNA: TGTGCCAGCATGATGGCCTATTTCGAGCAGTACTTC

J gene: TRBJ2-1
V gene: TRBV13
clone size: few
D gene: NA
CDR3 protein: CASCLPGGREQFF
CDR3 DNA: TGTGCCAGCTGTCTGCCGGGCGGTCGGGAGCAGTTCTTC

J gene: TRBJ1-1
V gene: TRBV30
clone size: NA
D gene: NA
CDR3 protein: CASIRENTEAFF
CDR3 DNA: TGTGCCTCTATACGGGAAAACACTGAAGCTTTCTTT

J gene: TRBJ2-5
V gene: TRBV5-6
clone size: NA
D gene: TRBD2
CDR3 protein: CASSGGTSGGWGTQYF
CDR3 DNA: TGTGCCAGCAGCGGGGGGACTAGCGGGGGCTGGGGGACCCAGTACTTC

J gene: TRBJ1-3
V gene: TRBV5-4
clone size: few
D gene: NA
CDR3 protein: CASSLQTPSSGNTIYF
CDR3 DNA: TGTGCCAGCAGCTTACAGACACCTTCCTCTGGAAACACCATATATTTT